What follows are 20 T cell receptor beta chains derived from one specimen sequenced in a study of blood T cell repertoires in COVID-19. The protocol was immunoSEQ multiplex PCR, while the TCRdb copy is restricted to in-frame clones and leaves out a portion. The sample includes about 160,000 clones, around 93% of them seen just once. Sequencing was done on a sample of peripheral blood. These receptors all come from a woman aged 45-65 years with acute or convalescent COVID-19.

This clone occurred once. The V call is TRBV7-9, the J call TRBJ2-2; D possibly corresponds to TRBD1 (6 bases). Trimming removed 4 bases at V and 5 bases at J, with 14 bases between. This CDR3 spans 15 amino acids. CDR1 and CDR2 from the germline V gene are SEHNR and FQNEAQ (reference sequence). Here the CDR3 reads CASSSEGHPTGELFF. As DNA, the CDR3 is TGTGCCAGCAGCTCTGAGGGACACCCAACCGGGGAGCTGTTTTTT.

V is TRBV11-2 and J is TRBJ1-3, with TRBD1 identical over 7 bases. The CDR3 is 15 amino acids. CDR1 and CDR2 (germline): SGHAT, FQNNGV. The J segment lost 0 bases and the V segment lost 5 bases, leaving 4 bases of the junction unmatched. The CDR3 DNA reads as TGTGCCAGCAGCGGAGGGGACAGCTCTGGAAACACCATATATTTT. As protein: CASSGGDSSGNTIYF. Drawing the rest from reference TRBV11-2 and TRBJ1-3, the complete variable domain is EAGVAQSPRYKIIEKRQSVAFWCNPISGHATLYWYQQILGQGPKLLIQFQNNGVVDDSQLPKDRFSAERLKGVDSTLKIQPAKLEDSAVYLCASSGGDSSGNTIYFGEGSWLTVV.

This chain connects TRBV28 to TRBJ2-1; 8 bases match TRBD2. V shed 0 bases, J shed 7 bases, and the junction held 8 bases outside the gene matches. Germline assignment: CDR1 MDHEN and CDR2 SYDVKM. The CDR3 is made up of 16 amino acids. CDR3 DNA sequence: TGTGCCAGCAGTTTATGGCTAGCGGGTAGTGGGAATGAGCAGTTCTTC. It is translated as CASSLWLAGSGNEQFF.

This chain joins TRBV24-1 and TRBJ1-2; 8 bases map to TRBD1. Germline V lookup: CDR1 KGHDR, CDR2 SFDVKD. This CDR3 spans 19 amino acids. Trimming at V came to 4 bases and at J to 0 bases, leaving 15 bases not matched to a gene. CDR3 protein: CATSDSRRGQDLANYGYTF. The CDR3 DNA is TGTGCCACCAGTGACTCTCGGAGGGGACAGGACCTAGCTAACTATGGCTACACCTTC.

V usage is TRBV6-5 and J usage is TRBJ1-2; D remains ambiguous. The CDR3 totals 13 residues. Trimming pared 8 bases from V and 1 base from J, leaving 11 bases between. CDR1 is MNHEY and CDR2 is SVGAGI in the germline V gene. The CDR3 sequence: CASGIDFNYGYTF. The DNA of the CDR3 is TGTGCCAGCGGAATAGACTTTAACTATGGCTACACCTTC.

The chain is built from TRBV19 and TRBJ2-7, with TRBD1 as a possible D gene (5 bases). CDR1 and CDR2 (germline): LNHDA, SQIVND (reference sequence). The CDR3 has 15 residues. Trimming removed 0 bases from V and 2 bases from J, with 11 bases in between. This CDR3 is CASSIEKGSTYEQYF. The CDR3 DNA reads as TGTGCCAGTAGTATAGAGAAGGGGTCAACCTACGAGCAGTACTTC. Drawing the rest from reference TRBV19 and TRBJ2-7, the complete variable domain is DGGITQSPKYLFRKEGQNVTLSCEQNLNHDAMYWYRQDPGQGLRLIYYSQIVNDFQKGDIAEGYSVSREKKESFPLTVTSAQKNPTAFYLCASSIEKGSTYEQYFGPGTRLTVT.

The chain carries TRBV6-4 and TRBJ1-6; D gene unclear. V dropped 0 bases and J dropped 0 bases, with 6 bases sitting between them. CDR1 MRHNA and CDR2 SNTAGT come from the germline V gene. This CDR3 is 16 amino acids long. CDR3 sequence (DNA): TGTGCCAGCAGTGACTCGGTGAGCTCCTATAATTCACCCCTCCACTTT. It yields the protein CASSDSVSSYNSPLHF.

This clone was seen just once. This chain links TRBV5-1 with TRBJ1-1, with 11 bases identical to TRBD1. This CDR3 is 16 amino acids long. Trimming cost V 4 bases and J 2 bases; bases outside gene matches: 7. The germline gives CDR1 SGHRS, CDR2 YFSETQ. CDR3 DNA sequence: TGCGCCAGCAGCCCGTTTGGGACAGGGGGAAACACTGAAGCTTTCTTT. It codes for CASSPFGTGGNTEAFF. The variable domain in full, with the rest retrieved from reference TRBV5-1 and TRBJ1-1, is KAGVTQTPRYLIKTRGQQVTLSCSPISGHRSVSWYQQTPGQGLQFLFEYFSETQRNKGNFPGRFSGRQFSNSRSEMNVSTLELGDSALYLCASSPFGTGGNTEAFFGQGTRLTVV.

CDR3: CASSYNALAGAYEQYF. The CDR3 DNA reads TGTGCCAGCAGTTATAACGCGCTGGCGGGAGCCTACGAGCAGTACTTC. J is TRBJ2-7 and V is TRBV6-5; 7 bases align to TRBD2. This CDR3 is built from 16 residues. V gave up 3 bases and J gave up 2 bases; unmatched junction bases: 10. Germline assignment: CDR1 MNHEY and CDR2 SVGAGI.

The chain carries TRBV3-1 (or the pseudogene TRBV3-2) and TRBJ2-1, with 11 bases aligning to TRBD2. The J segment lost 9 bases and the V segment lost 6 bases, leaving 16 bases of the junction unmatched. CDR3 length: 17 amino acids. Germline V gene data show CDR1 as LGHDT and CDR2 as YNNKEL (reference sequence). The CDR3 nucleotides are TGTGCCAGCAGTCGACTAGCGGGGTCAAGAGGGGTTGGTGAGCAGTTCTTC. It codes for CASSRLAGSRGVGEQFF.

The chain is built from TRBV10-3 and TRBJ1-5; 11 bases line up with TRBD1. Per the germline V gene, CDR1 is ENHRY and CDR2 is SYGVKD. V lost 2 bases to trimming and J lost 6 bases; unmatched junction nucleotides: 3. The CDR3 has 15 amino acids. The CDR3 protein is CAISEEGQGVQPQHF. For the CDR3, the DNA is TGTGCCATCAGTGAGGAGGGACAGGGGGTTCAGCCCCAGCATTTT.

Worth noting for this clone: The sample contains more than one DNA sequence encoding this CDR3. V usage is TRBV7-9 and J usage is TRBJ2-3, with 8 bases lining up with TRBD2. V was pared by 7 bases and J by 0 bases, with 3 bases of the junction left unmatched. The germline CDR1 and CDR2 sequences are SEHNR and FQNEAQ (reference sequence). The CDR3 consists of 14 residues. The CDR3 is CASTREGSTDTQYF. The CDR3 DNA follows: TGTGCCAGCACCCGGGAGGGGAGCACAGATACGCAGTATTTT.

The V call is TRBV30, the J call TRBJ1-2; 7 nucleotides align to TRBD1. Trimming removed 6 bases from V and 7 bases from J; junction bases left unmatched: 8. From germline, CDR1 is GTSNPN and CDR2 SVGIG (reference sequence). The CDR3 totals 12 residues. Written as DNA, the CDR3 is TGTGCCTGCCGAGACAGGGCCTTTGGCTACACCTTC. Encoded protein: CACRDRAFGYTF.

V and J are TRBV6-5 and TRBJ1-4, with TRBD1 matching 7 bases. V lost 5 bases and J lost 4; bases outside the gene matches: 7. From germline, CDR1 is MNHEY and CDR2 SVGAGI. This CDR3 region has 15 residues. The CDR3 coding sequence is TGTGCCAGCAGTAAACAGGGGATCTTTAATGAAAAACTGTTTTTT. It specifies CASSKQGIFNEKLFF.

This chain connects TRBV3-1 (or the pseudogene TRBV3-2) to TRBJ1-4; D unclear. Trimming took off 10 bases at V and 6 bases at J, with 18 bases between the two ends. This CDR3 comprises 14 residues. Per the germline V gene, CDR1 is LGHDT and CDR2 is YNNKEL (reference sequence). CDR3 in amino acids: CATSPGVPDEKLFF. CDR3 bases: TGTGCCACCTCCCCCGGGGTTCCGGATGAAAAACTGTTTTTT.

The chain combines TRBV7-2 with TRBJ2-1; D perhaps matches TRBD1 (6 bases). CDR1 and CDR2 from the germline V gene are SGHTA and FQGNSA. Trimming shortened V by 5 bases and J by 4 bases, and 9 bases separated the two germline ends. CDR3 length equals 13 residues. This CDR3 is CASSRTGYNEQFF. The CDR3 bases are TGTGCCAGCAGCCGTACAGGGTACAATGAGCAGTTCTTC.

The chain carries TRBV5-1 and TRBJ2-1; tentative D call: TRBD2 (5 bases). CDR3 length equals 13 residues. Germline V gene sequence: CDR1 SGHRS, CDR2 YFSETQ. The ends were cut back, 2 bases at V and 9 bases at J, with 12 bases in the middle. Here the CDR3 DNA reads TGCGCCAGCAGCTTTGAGGGAAACGGTGAGCAGTTCTTC. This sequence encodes CASSFEGNGEQFF.

The CDR3 sequence is CASGGTGRYGYTF. Here the CDR3 DNA reads TGTGCCAGCGGGGGCACGGGAAGGTATGGCTACACCTTC. The chain joins TRBV6-6 to TRBJ1-2, with D possibly being TRBD1 (6 bases). Per germline, CDR1 MNHNY and CDR2 SVGAGI (reference sequence). The V gene lost 8 bases and the J gene lost 5 bases, with 15 bases spanning the gap. The CDR3 loop spans 13 amino acids.

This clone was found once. The CDR3 DNA is TGTGCCAGTAGTACCCACCGGGACAGGGGTTGGAATGAGCAGTTCTTC. This codes for CASSTHRDRGWNEQFF. The V call is TRBV19, the J call TRBJ2-1; 10 nucleotides line up with TRBD1. The V and J ends lost 4 bases and 7 bases, in that order; junction bases with no gene match: 10. The CDR3 contains 16 residues. Germline CDR1 and CDR2: LNHDA and SQIVND (reference sequence).

CDR3 bases: TGCGCCAGCAGCCAAGGTTACGGGTTCGGGGTTGGTGGCTACACCTTC. Amino acids: CASSQGYGFGVGGYTF. The chain recombines TRBV4-1 with TRBJ1-2; D ambiguous. V was trimmed by 1 base and J by 7 bases, leaving 19 bases between them. The germline gives CDR1 MGHRA, CDR2 YSYEKL. The CDR3 spans 16 residues.